This T cell receptor (beta chain) is drawn from a study of regulatory T cells in long-lasting Graves disease. Researchers made TCR beta libraries by using iRepertoire HTBI primers and running Arm-PCR on CDR3 regions. TCRdb reprocessed the multiplex PCR reads with MiXCR, giving one entry per CDR3 protein. Among about 660,000 distinct CDR3 sequences, approximately 31% were seen once, and the ten largest hold about two fifths. At least ten counts were recorded for this clonotype. Time point denoted: persistent/refractory GD, antithyroid drugs over 5 years with positive TRAb. Researchers made the TCR library from RNA that was extracted from PBMCs. It was American Thyroid Association guidelines that determined Graves' disease diagnosis. Germline V gives CDR1 MNHEY, CDR2 SVGAGI. CDR3 length: 11 amino acids. Trimming took 6 bases from V and 5 from J, leaving 8 bases between them.

The sequence was collected from a female donor with Graves disease. Sequences were derived from peripheral blood mononuclear cells (PBMCs), sampled when the disease was refractory, from a patient treated with antithyroid drugs. The gene calls are TRBV6-5 and TRBJ2-7; TRBD1 might be the D (6 bases). The CDR3 bases are TGTGCCAGCAGCTACAGGGACGAGCAGTACTTC. Protein: CASSYRDEQYF.